The next 8 T cell receptor beta chains were all read from a single sample in a study of T-cell reconstitution after alpha-beta-depleted transplantation in children. The library targeted TCRbeta and was prepared with unique molecular identifiers. TCRdb reanalysed the PCR reads using MiXCR and keeps one entry per CDR3 protein. Seen here are about 500,000 distinct CDR3 sequences, 30% to 35% observed once, and the top ten hold roughly 2.5%. This material consisted of PBMCs from the stem cell graft donor, taken from the stem cell graft. All receptors derive from a human donor who donated a stem cell graft to a child with aplastic anemia.

The rearrangement links TRBV20-1 to TRBJ2-1; 10 positions match TRBD2. V shed 1 base, J shed 5 bases, and the junction held 8 bases outside the gene matches. The CDR3 length is 16 residues. Germline CDR1 is DFQATT and CDR2 is SNEGSKA (reference sequence). This chain's CDR3 is CSARALGLAGDNEQFF. For the CDR3, the DNA is TGCAGTGCTAGAGCCCTGGGGCTAGCGGGAGACAATGAGCAGTTCTTC.

The gene calls are TRBV4-3 and TRBJ1-6; no firm D call. V lost 1 base to trimming and J lost 3 bases, with 10 bases between them. Germline values: CDR1 LGHNA, CDR2 YSLEER. The CDR3 extends over 16 amino acids. In DNA, the CDR3 is TGCGCCAGCAGCCAAGGGAAGGGTGTCTATAATTCACCCCTCCACTTT. This gives the protein CASSQGKGVYNSPLHF.

CDR3 nucleotide sequence: TGCGCCAGCAGCTTGCAGGGGGCTAAGGAGTACTTC. It encodes CASSLQGAKEYF. This rearrangement joins TRBV5-1 to TRBJ2-7; the match to TRBD1 covers 8 bases. This CDR3 region has 12 residues. Germline V CDR1 and CDR2: SGHRS, YFSETQ. V trimming: 1 base; J trimming: 11 bases; junction bases outside the gene matches: 5.

This clonotype was counted only a few times. The J gene is TRBJ2-3, the V gene TRBV5-1; the D gene is possibly TRBD2 (5 bases). CDR3 size: 13 residues. Deletions cut 1 base from V and 6 bases from J, with 9 bases between. The germline V gene encodes CDR1 SGHRS and CDR2 YFSETQ. The DNA of the CDR3 is TGCGCCAGCAGCTTGAGGGAGCGGGATACGCAGTATTTT. It specifies CASSLRERDTQYF.

This clonotype turned up a few times. The chain combines TRBV12-5 with TRBJ2-1; the D gene is possibly TRBD1 (7 bases). Per the germline V gene, CDR1 is LGHNT and CDR2 is FRNRAP. This CDR3 comprises 16 residues. With 6 bases removed from V and 0 bases from J, the gap between germline ends came to 15 bases. The CDR3 spells CASGPPGGSSYNEQFF. The CDR3 DNA is TGTGCTAGTGGCCCCCCAGGGGGGAGCTCCTACAATGAGCAGTTCTTC.

The V gene is TRBV20-1, the J gene TRBJ2-7, with TRBD1 matching 7 bases. The CDR3 extends over 13 amino acids. The V segment lost 5 bases and the J segment 4 bases; nucleotides outside the gene matches: 8. From germline, CDR1 is DFQATT and CDR2 SNEGSKA (reference sequence). CDR3 amino acids: CSAPRTGAYEQYF. CDR3 nucleotides: TGCAGTGCTCCCCGGACAGGAGCTTACGAGCAGTACTTC.

V usage is TRBV20-1 and J usage is TRBJ2-1; 8 bases are shared with TRBD2. Germline V gene lookup returns CDR1 DFQATT and CDR2 SNEGSKA (reference sequence). Germline trimming cut 3 bases from V and 10 bases from J; bases unmatched to any gene: 17. The CDR3 totals 16 residues. CDR3 residues: CSARGGGAGDGREQFF. The CDR3 nucleotides read TGCAGTGCTAGGGGGGGGGGAGCGGGAGACGGACGGGAGCAGTTCTTC.

The chain joins TRBV6-1 to TRBJ2-2; 7 nucleotides agree with TRBD2. Trimming at V came to 6 bases and at J to 5 bases, leaving 6 bases not matched to a gene. This CDR3 has 14 residues. CDR1 MNHNS and CDR2 SASEGT come from the germline V gene. In DNA, the CDR3 is TGTGCCAGCAGGGGAGGGAGAGGGACCGGGGAGCTGTTTTTT. Translated: CASRGGRGTGELFF.